This TCR beta chain was observed in a study of T cells expressing NK-cell markers. On the study more broadly: Seropositivity for HCMV was found in seven of the eight sequenced donors, with one seronegative.

Following a re-call of the 5' RACE reads, TCRdb has one entry per CDR3 protein and lacks DNA. The clone table shows some 460,000 distinct CDR3 sequences, with the ten largest holding under 1.5%. The CDR3 sequence is 18 residues long. Per the germline V gene, CDR1 is SGHRS and CDR2 is YFSETQ. Broader study findings: Dominant NKG2C+ clonotypes accounted for roughly 1.0-7.0% of CD8+ T cells in more than five donors.

A note on this clonotype: No antigen is known for it.

The sequencing sample was made of blood T cells: a sorted CD56 or NKG2C T cell subset, CD4+ or CD8+ T cells, or bulk PBMC T cells (not recorded which). The rearrangement uses TRBV5-1 and TRBJ2-5; without DNA, the TCRdb call of TRBD2 cannot be checked. The TCR comes from a woman aged 45-60 years in good health. CDR3 region: CASSLLLRTSGIQETQYF.